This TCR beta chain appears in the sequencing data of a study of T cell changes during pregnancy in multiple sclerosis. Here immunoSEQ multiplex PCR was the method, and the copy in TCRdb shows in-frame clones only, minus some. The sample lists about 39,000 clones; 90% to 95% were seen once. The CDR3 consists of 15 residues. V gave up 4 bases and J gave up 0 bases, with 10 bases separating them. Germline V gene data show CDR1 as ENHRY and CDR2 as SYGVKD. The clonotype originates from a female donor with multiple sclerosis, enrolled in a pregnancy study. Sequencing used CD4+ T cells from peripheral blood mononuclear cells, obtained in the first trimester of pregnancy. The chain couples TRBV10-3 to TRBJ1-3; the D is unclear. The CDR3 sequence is CAISGSLSSGNTIYF. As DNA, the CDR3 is TGTGCCATCAGTGGGAGCCTGAGCTCTGGAAACACCATATATTTT.